One TCR beta chain is described in this entry. Its antigen remains unidentified. This entry belongs to a study of cytomegalovirus exposure and HLA in healthy donors. As for the study in general: The early release's HLA-typed donors yielded 78 million or so unique TCRs.

With 60 Vbeta and 13 Jbeta primers, the PCR was carried out. Study processing details: The count from a later analysis was some 83 million unique TCR beta chains, about 10 million of them shared. The data were produced by immunoSEQ multiplex PCR, yet TCRdb's version contains in-frame clones alone and is incomplete. V, J and clone size derive from that table, while D and trimming were established from the DNA sequence. This table has 150,000 or so clones, around four fifths appearing once. Study observations and caveats: Most TCRs appeared rarely, but some public TCRs recurred in many donors.

V shed 4 bases and J 4 bases; nucleotides not matched to a gene: 12. The CDR3 runs to 17 residues. Germline CDR1 LNHNV, CDR2 YYDKDF (reference sequence). The source of this sequence is a woman aged 50 to 60 in good health and CMV-seropositive. The V gene is TRBV15, the J gene TRBJ1-4; 7 positions agree with TRBD1. The sequenced sample was PBMCs. For the CDR3, the DNA is TGTGCCACCAGCACCGACGACAGGGCGGGCTTTAATGAAAAACTGTTTTTT. Translating it yields CATSTDDRAGFNEKLFF.